A single sample gave rise to the 25 T cell receptor beta chains below, sequenced in a study of patients and donors after allogeneic stem cell transplantation. TCRdb passed the RT-PCR reads through MiXCR, listing each CDR3 protein once. The sample holds roughly 230,000 distinct CDR3 sequences, approximately 14% seen once. What was sequenced was blood, either unsorted or a sorted T cell fraction (not recorded which). The receptors come from a human donor who was either an allogeneic HSCT recipient or a stem cell or donor lymphocyte infusion donor (not recorded which). It is not recorded whose cells these are; they may come from a transplant donor.

At least ten counts were recorded for this clonotype. This chain joins TRBV6-1 and TRBJ2-1, with 11 positions matching TRBD2. Trimming took 4 bases from V and 0 from J; bases not matched to a gene: 17. This CDR3 comprises 21 residues. Germline V CDR1 and CDR2: MNHNS, SASEGT. CDR3: CASSGRALAGGFLSSYNEQFF. The CDR3 region has the DNA TGTGCCAGCAGTGGAAGGGCTCTAGCGGGGGGATTTCTCAGCTCCTACAATGAGCAGTTCTTC.

This clonotype was counted only a few times. V gene TRBV7-9 combines with J gene TRBJ2-1, with 14 nucleotides matching TRBD2. V was pared by 5 bases and J by 3 bases, with 3 bases of the junction left unmatched. The germline V gene has CDR1 SEHNR and CDR2 FQNEAQ (reference sequence). This CDR3 contains 16 residues. The CDR3 protein is CASSKGLAGVYNEQFF. CDR3 coding DNA: TGTGCCAGCAGCAAGGGACTAGCGGGAGTCTACAATGAGCAGTTCTTC.

The CDR3 DNA reads TGCGCCAGCAGCTTCTCGGCGGGGAGCACAGATACGCAGTATTTT. Residues: CASSFSAGSTDTQYF. The rearrangement links TRBV5-1 to TRBJ2-3, with D perhaps TRBD2 (6 bases). From germline, CDR1 is SGHRS and CDR2 YFSETQ. The germline V and J ends were trimmed by 2 bases and 0 bases, with 10 bases remaining between them. CDR3 size: 15 residues.

Many counts were recorded for this clonotype. The chain employs TRBV12-3 or TRBV12-4 and TRBJ2-1; tentatively, D is TRBD2 (7 bases). This CDR3 is 13 amino acids long. V lost 6 bases and J lost 9, with 15 bases in between. The CDR3 coding sequence is TGTGCCAGCAGCCCTACAGGGAGGGGTGAGCAGTTCTTC. Its translation is CASSPTGRGEQFF.

This clonotype has only a few counts. J is TRBJ2-1 and V is TRBV4-1; 9 nucleotides agree with TRBD2. Germline CDR1 and CDR2: MGHRA and YSYEKL. This CDR3 spans 17 amino acids. V lost 4 bases, J lost 3 bases, and 10 bases stayed unmatched. This CDR3 is CASSRLIAGVDYNEQFF. The CDR3 DNA follows: TGCGCCAGCAGCCGCCTTATAGCGGGAGTGGACTACAATGAGCAGTTCTTC.

The J gene is TRBJ1-1, the V gene TRBV20-1; D is uncertain. Germline lookup yields CDR1 DFQATT and CDR2 SNEGSKA (reference sequence). The CDR3 spans 14 residues. Trimming pared 5 bases from V and 4 bases from J, leaving 17 bases between. The CDR3 loop is CSAGGTAKVTEAFF. CDR3 sequence (DNA): TGCAGTGCTGGAGGCACGGCGAAGGTCACTGAAGCTTTCTTT.

This clonotype was seen a handful of times. J is TRBJ2-1 and V is TRBV15; possible D gene TRBD2, 7 bases. This CDR3 contains 13 residues. Germline V gene data show CDR1 as LNHNV and CDR2 as YYDKDF (reference sequence). The ends were cut back, 9 bases at V and 7 bases at J, with 16 bases in the middle. This CDR3 is CATQRGASNEQFF. CDR3 bases: TGTGCCACACAACGGGGGGCTAGTAATGAGCAGTTCTTC.

This clonotype was seen at least ten times. The gene calls are TRBV4-2 and TRBJ2-1; 9 nucleotides agree with TRBD2. This CDR3 has 17 residues. Germline V lookup: CDR1 LGHNA, CDR2 YNFKEQ. V was clipped by 2 bases and J by 10 bases; unmatched bases: 15. As DNA, the CDR3 is TGTGCCAGCAGCCAAATTTCAAACGGGCTAGCGGGAAGCGAGCAGTTCTTC. Its protein is CASSQISNGLAGSEQFF.

A few counts support this clonotype. This chain links TRBV9 with TRBJ2-1; 10 positions match TRBD2. Germline CDR1 reads SGDLS; CDR2 reads YYNGEE. This CDR3 spans 15 amino acids. V gave up 3 bases and J gave up 8 bases; unmatched junction bases: 8. This CDR3 reads CASSDAGTSADEQFF. The CDR3 bases are TGTGCCAGCAGCGACGCCGGGACTAGCGCCGATGAGCAGTTCTTC.

The chain employs TRBV20-1 and TRBJ1-5; 7 bases are a match to TRBD1. The germline CDR1 and CDR2 sequences are DFQATT and SNEGSKA (reference sequence). This CDR3 is 16 amino acids long. The J segment lost 7 bases and the V segment lost 8 bases, leaving 20 bases of the junction unmatched. CDR3 region: CSSIQGSGLGGQPQHF. The CDR3 nucleotides read TGCAGTTCTATACAGGGGAGCGGGCTAGGGGGACAGCCCCAGCATTTT.

This clonotype was found many times. This chain joins TRBV24-1 and TRBJ1-3, with D hard to call. V shed 0 bases and J shed 2 bases, with 10 bases lying between them. CDR3 length equals 16 residues. Germline V gene lookup returns CDR1 KGHDR and CDR2 SFDVKD. CDR3 bases: TGTGCCACCAGTGATTTGGTGGGGAATGCTGGAAACACCATATATTTT. Its protein product is CATSDLVGNAGNTIYF.

This sequence joins TRBV25-1 and TRBJ2-7; no reliable D call. CDR1 MGHDK and CDR2 SYGVNS come from the germline V gene. V dropped 0 bases and J dropped 6 bases, with 3 bases sitting between them. The CDR3 loop spans 11 amino acids. CDR3 nucleotides: TGTGCCAGCAGTGAATATGTCGAGCAGTACTTC. Its translation is CASSEYVEQYF.

This chain joins TRBV15 and TRBJ2-7; maybe TRBD2 (6 bases). This CDR3 spans 15 amino acids. CDR1 is LNHNV, CDR2 YYDKDF, per germline (reference sequence). V was clipped by 6 bases and J by 0 bases, with 15 bases between them. CDR3 protein: CATSQGGKGSYEQYF. In nucleotides, the CDR3 is TGTGCCACCAGTCAAGGAGGGAAAGGCTCCTACGAGCAGTACTTC.

The sample holds a few counts of this clonotype. The CDR3 DNA is TGTGCCAGCAGTGAATATTGGGCTAGCGGGGGGAGACCCGGGGAGCTGTTTTTT. This translates into CASSEYWASGGRPGELFF. The rearrangement links TRBV25-1 to TRBJ2-2; 11 bases are shared with TRBD2. Germline V CDR1 and CDR2: MGHDK, SYGVNS. Trimming cost V 0 bases and J 6 bases; bases outside gene matches: 9. The CDR3 covers 18 residues. The full variable domain, its missing parts supplied by reference TRBV25-1 and TRBJ2-2, is EADIYQTPRYLVIGTGKKITLECSQTMGHDKMYWYQQDPGMELHLIHYSYGVNSTEKGDLSSESTVSRIRTEHFPLTLESARPSHTSQYLCASSEYWASGGRPGELFFGEGSRLTVL.

This clonotype was counted between two and nine times. The J gene is TRBJ2-3, the V gene TRBV5-1, with 8 bases identical to TRBD2. Germline CDR1 SGHRS, CDR2 YFSETQ. J gave up 5 bases and V 5 bases, and 7 bases lay outside the gene matches. The CDR3 runs 14 residues. CDR3 in amino acids: CASRPGGIRDTQYF. The CDR3 nucleotides are TGCGCCAGCAGGCCGGGAGGGATAAGAGATACGCAGTATTTT.

This clonotype was counted a few times. The rearrangement links TRBV14 to TRBJ1-4; perhaps TRBD1 as D (5 bases). Germline-derived CDR1 and CDR2 are SGHDN and FVKESK. The CDR3 consists of 13 residues. Trimming cost V 8 bases and J 4 bases, with 11 bases left between them. CDR3 in amino acids: CASQGGINEKLFF. The CDR3 region has the DNA TGTGCCAGCCAGGGTGGGATTAATGAAAAACTGTTTTTT.

This clonotype was observed a few times. The rearrangement uses TRBV5-1 and TRBJ2-5; D unclear. V dropped 4 bases and J dropped 3 bases, with 7 bases sitting between them. Per germline, CDR1 SGHRS and CDR2 YFSETQ. The CDR3 runs to 12 residues. The CDR3 reads CASSQAKETQYF. The CDR3 nucleotides read TGCGCCAGCAGCCAGGCAAAAGAGACCCAGTACTTC. The variable domain in full, completed from reference TRBV5-1 and TRBJ2-5, reads KAGVTQTPRYLIKTRGQQVTLSCSPISGHRSVSWYQQTPGQGLQFLFEYFSETQRNKGNFPGRFSGRQFSNSRSEMNVSTLELGDSALYLCASSQAKETQYFGPGTRLLVL.

The chain links TRBV6-1 to TRBJ1-3; 7 bases are shared with TRBD1. The CDR3 length is 15 residues. Germline V CDR1 and CDR2: MNHNS, SASEGT. J was trimmed by 6 bases and V by 2 bases; bases with no gene match: 7. The CDR3 DNA sequence: TGTGCCAGCAGTGAAATGGGGACAGCGGCAAACACCATATATTTT. This translates into CASSEMGTAANTIYF.

The rearrangement joins TRBV28 to TRBJ1-2; TRBD1 agrees at 10 bases. CDR3 length: 15 amino acids. V lost 3 bases to trimming and J lost 2 bases; unmatched junction nucleotides: 3. Germline-derived CDR1 and CDR2 are MDHEN and SYDVKM. This chain's CDR3 is CASSFGQGVNYGYTF. The CDR3 nucleotides read TGTGCCAGCAGTTTCGGACAGGGGGTAAACTATGGCTACACCTTC.

This rearrangement joins TRBV9 to TRBJ2-7; D is unresolved. The length of the CDR3 is 15 residues. Trimming removed 6 bases from V and 3 bases from J, with 19 bases in between. Germline lookup yields CDR1 SGDLS and CDR2 YYNGEE. CDR3 amino acids: CASKPFDSDIYEQYF. CDR3 coding DNA: TGTGCCAGCAAACCCTTTGACTCAGATATCTACGAGCAGTACTTC.

V and J are TRBV6-1 and TRBJ2-3; perhaps TRBD2 as D (7 bases). Looked up from germline, CDR1 is MNHNS and CDR2 is SASEGT. CDR3 size: 14 residues. The germline V and J ends were trimmed by 8 bases and 6 bases, with 18 bases remaining between them. CDR3 DNA sequence: TGTGCCAGCCGACAAGGGGGGGCGGGGGATACGCAGTATTTT. Protein: CASRQGGAGDTQYF.

This clonotype has a handful of counts. This chain links TRBV6-1 with TRBJ1-2; possibly TRBD1 for D (6 bases). This CDR3 has 13 amino acids. V was cut by 7 bases and J by 5 bases, with 14 bases left in between. The V gene's germline CDR1 is MNHNS and CDR2 SASEGT. The chain's CDR3 is CASTITGIYGYTF. CDR3 nucleotides: TGTGCCAGCACCATCACAGGGATTTATGGCTACACCTTC.

This clonotype has ten or more counts. J is TRBJ2-4 and V is TRBV19; D is undetermined. The CDR3 runs to 14 residues. The V end was cut by 6 bases, the J end by 1 base, with 10 bases between. Germline CDR1 and CDR2: LNHDA and SQIVND (reference sequence). The CDR3 loop reads CASSMSAAKNIQYF. The CDR3 bases are TGTGCCAGTAGCATGAGCGCGGCCAAAAACATTCAGTACTTC.

This clonotype was detected ten times or more. The gene calls are TRBV30 and TRBJ2-2; D gene unclear. This CDR3 spans 13 amino acids. Trimming shortened V by 3 bases and J by 6 bases, and 11 bases separated the two germline ends. The germline V gene has CDR1 GTSNPN and CDR2 SVGIG (reference sequence). The CDR3 DNA reads as TGTGCCTGGAGGTTAGTCTCCGCCGGGGAGCTGTTTTTT. Protein product: CAWRLVSAGELFF.

This clonotype occurred a few times. CDR3 bases: TGTGCCAGCAGTCCTGTTTATAATTCACCCCTCCACTTT. This translates into CASSPVYNSPLHF. The J gene is TRBJ1-6, the V gene TRBV27; no firm D call. The CDR3 totals 13 residues. Germline CDR1 and CDR2: MNHEY and SMNVEV (reference sequence). V lost 5 bases and J lost 4, with 6 bases in between.